This T cell receptor (beta chain) is from a study of cytomegalovirus exposure and HLA in healthy donors. General study points: The availability of immune exposure information extended only to CMV serostatus. Later genetic work tied a missense DCLRE1C variant to beta-chain V and J trimming.

All the people who gave samples were healthy bone marrow donors. Turning to this clone: The antigen remains unidentified.

The CDR3 is 15 residues long. The germline CDR1 and CDR2 sequences are SGDLS and YYNGEE. V lost 0 bases and J lost 2; bases outside the gene matches: 4. Primers for the PCR totalled 60 Vbeta and 13 Jbeta. Some clones are missing from TCRdb's copy, which holds only in-frame ones; the method was immunoSEQ multiplex PCR. This listing includes roughly 120,000 clones. The genes are TRBV9 and TRBJ2-7; 8 bases align to TRBD2. The sequencing input was PBMCs. The TCR sequence derives from a young man in good health and CMV-seronegative. The CDR3 sequence is CASSVATSDPYEQYF. The CDR3 DNA reads TGTGCCAGCAGCGTAGCGACTAGCGATCCCTACGAGCAGTACTTC.